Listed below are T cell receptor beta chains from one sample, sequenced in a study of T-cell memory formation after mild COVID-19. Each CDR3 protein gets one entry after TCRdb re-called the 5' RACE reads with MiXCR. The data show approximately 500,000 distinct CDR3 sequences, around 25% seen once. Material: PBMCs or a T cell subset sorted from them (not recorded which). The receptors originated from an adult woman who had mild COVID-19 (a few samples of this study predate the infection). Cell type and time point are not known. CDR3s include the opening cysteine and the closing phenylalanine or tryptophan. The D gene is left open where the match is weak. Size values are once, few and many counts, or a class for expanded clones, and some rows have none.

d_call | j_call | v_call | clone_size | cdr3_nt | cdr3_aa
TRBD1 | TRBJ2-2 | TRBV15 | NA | TGTGCCACCGCTGAGGGGGCGGACACCGGGGAGCTGTTTTTT | CATAEGADTGELFF
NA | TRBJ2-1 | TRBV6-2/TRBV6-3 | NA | TGTGCCAGCAGGCGGGACTTCCGACCTTACAATGAGCAGTTCTTC | CASRRDFRPYNEQFF
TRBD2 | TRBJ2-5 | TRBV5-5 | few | TGTGCCAGCAGCTTGGTTTTAGCGGGGGCGCAAGAGACCCAGTACTTC | CASSLVLAGAQETQYF
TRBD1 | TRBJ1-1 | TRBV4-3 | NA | TGCGCCAGCAGCCAAGATTACGGGGACAGGGACGCTTTCTTT | CASSQDYGDRDAFF
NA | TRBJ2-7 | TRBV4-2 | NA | TGTGCCAGCAGCCAAGATAAGGGAGCGGGTCCCGACGAGCAGTACTTC | CASSQDKGAGPDEQYF
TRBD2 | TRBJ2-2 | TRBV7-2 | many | TGTGCCAGCAGCTTAGGGCTAGCGGGAGGTAACACCGGGGAGCTGTTTTTT | CASSLGLAGGNTGELFF
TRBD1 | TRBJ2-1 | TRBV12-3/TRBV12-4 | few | TGTGCCAGCAGCAGCCGGGACAGGGAGGATGAGCAGTTCTTC | CASSSRDREDEQFF
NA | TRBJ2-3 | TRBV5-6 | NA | TGTGCCAGCAGCTTGTTTGCTAGTGAAGGTGCAGATACGCAGTATTTT | CASSLFASEGADTQYF
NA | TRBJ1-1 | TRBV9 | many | TGTGCCAGCAGCCCCTATTCAACGCCGAACACTGAAGCTTTCTTT | CASSPYSTPNTEAFF
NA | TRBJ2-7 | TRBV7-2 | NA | TGTGCCAGCAGCTTAGAAATACGGGGCTACGAGCAGTACTTC | CASSLEIRGYEQYF
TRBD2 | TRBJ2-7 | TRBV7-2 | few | TGTGCCAGCAGAAGGCTAGCGGGATCCTACGAGCAGTACTTC | CASRRLAGSYEQYF
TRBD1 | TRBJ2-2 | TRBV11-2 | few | TGTGCCAGCAGCTCGACAGGGAACGGGGAGCTGTTTTTT | CASSSTGNGELFF
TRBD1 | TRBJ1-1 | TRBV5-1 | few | TGCGCCAGCAGCCCGCGACAGGGAGGCAGCACTGAAGCTTTCTTT | CASSPRQGGSTEAFF
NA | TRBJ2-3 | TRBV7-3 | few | TGTGCCAGCAGCTTAGGGCTAGCGCGAGACACGCAGTATTTT | CASSLGLARDTQYF
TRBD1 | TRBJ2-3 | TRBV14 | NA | TGTGCCAGCAGCCACAGGGGGCTAGCGAGCACAGATACGCAGTATTTT | CASSHRGLASTDTQYF
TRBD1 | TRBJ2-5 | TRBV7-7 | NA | TGTGCTAGCAGTTTAGTACAGGGGGCTGGAGAGACCCAGTACTTC | CASSLVQGAGETQYF
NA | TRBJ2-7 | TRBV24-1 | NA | TGTGCCACCAGTGATGTGGGACTCGAGAACTTC | CATSDVGLENF
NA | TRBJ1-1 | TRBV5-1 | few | TGCGCCAGCAGCGGCAGCATGAACACTGAAGCTTTCTTT | CASSGSMNTEAFF
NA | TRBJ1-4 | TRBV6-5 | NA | TGTGCCAGCAGTTATAACGAGCCGGGGGGGAATGAAAAACTGTTTTTT | CASSYNEPGGNEKLFF
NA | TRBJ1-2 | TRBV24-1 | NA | TGTGCCACCAGTGGTGGAGAGACCTATGGCTACACCTTC | CATSGGETYGYTF
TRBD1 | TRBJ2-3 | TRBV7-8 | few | TGTGCCAGCAGATGGGCCGGGACAGGGGGCGAATTAGCGGATACGCAGTATTTT | CASRWAGTGGELADTQYF
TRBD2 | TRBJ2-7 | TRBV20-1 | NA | TGCAGTGCTAGAGATCGACGGGGGGATCCCTACGAGCAGTACTTC | CSARDRRGDPYEQYF
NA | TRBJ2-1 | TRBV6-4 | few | TGTGCCAGCAACCCTTCCATGGGGGGCTCCTACAATGAGCAGTTCTTC | CASNPSMGGSYNEQFF
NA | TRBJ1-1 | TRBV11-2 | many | TGTGCCAGCAGCTTAGGATACGGGCAGGTAGCTTTCTTT | CASSLGYGQVAFF
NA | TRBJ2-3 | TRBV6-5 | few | TGTGCCAGCAGTTACTCGGGCAGCCGACCAGATACGCAGTATTTT | CASSYSGSRPDTQYF
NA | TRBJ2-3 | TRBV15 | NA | TGTGCCACCAGCAGGAGAACAGGGAGAGATACGCAGTATTTT | CATSRRTGRDTQYF
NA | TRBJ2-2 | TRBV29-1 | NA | TGCAGCGTTGAAAGCCACAGCACCGGGGAGCTGTTTTTT | CSVESHSTGELFF
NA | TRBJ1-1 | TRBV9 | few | TGTGCCAGCAGCGCCCAACAGGTGAACACTGAAGCTTTCTTT | CASSAQQVNTEAFF
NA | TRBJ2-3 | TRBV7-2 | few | TGTGCCAGCAGCTTAGAACACGGGGAAGATACGCAGTATTTT | CASSLEHGEDTQYF
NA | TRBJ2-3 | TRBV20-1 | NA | TGCAGTGCTAGAGATTTGATGGGGGGGCATGGGACAGATACGCAGTATTTT | CSARDLMGGHGTDTQYF
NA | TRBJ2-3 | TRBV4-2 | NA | TGTGCCAGCAGTCGGAGGGAGAGTGACACAGATACGCAGTATTTT | CASSRRESDTDTQYF
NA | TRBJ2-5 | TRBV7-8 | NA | TGTGCCAGCAGCCGCCAAGAAGGAAAGTACTTC | CASSRQEGKYF
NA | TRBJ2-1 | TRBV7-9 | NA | TGTGCCAGCAGCTTAGCGCTTAGCGGCAATGAGCAGTTCTTC | CASSLALSGNEQFF
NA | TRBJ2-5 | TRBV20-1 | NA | TGCAGTGCTCCCTTACGGGCCCAGTACTTC | CSAPLRAQYF
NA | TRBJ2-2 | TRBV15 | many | TGTGCCACCAGCCCCCGGGCGGCGAACACCGGGGAGCTGTTTTTT | CATSPRAANTGELFF
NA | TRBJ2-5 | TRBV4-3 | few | TGCGCCAGCAGCCAAGACGGGGGGCGGCCACCGCAAGAGACCCAGTACTTC | CASSQDGGRPPQETQYF
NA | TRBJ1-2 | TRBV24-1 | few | TGTGCCACCAGTGATTCTACGTCCCGGGACACGGATCCCGGAGGCTACACCTTC | CATSDSTSRDTDPGGYTF
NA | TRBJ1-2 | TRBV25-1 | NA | TGTGCCAGCAGTGAACTGGGGCGCCTTGGCTACACCTTC | CASSELGRLGYTF
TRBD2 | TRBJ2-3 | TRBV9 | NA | TGTGCCAGCAGCGTAGAGGGGACTAGCTCCACAGATACGCAGTATTTT | CASSVEGTSSTDTQYF
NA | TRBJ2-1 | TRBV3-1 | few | TGTGCCAGCAGCCAAGGGTCGGGGCGGTCCTACAATGAGCAGTTCTTC | CASSQGSGRSYNEQFF
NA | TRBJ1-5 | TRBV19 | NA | TGTGCCAGTACCCATCTGGGGAAGGGGAGACAGCCCCAGCATTTT | CASTHLGKGRQPQHF
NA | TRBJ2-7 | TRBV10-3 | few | TGTGCCATCAGTGGGTGGGGGTTCGAGCAGTACTTC | CAISGWGFEQYF
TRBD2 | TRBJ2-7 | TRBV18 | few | TGTGCCAGCTCACCCCCCGGGCTAGCGGGGACCTACGAGCAGTACTTC | CASSPPGLAGTYEQYF